The rows below give T cell receptor beta chains drawn from one sample of a study of T-cell memory formation after mild COVID-19. TCRdb re-called the 5' RACE reads through MiXCR, storing one row per CDR3 protein. The profile shows around 300,000 distinct CDR3 sequences, roughly 21% of them singletons. The sequenced sample consisted of PBMCs or a T cell subset sorted from them (not recorded which). All receptors derive from a man aged 18 to 30 who had mild COVID-19 (a few samples of this study predate the infection). Cell type and time point are not known. The CDR3 runs from the conserved cysteine through the conserved F or W. The D gene is left open where the match is weak. Clone size is stated in some rows and not others, as once, few, many or a class when expanded.

V gene	D gene	clone size	J gene	CDR3 protein	CDR3 DNA
TRBV6-5	TRBD2	.	TRBJ2-1	CASSRLAGGPNEQFF	TGTGCCAGCAGTAGACTAGCGGGGGGCCCTAATGAGCAGTTCTTC
TRBV5-4	.	.	TRBJ2-3	CASSSDFSDTQYF	TGTGCCAGCAGCTCGGACTTTTCAGATACGCAGTATTTT
TRBV4-2	.	.	TRBJ1-1	CASSQDRYTPNTEAFF	TGTGCCAGCAGCCAAGATCGCTACACGCCGAACACTGAAGCTTTCTTT
TRBV20-1	.	.	TRBJ2-3	CSARSGQGRADTQYF	TGCAGTGCTAGGTCAGGGCAGGGGAGGGCAGATACGCAGTATTTT
TRBV7-9	.	.	TRBJ2-7	CASLGPWDHEQYF	TGTGCCAGCTTGGGCCCTTGGGACCACGAGCAGTACTTC
TRBV7-2	.	few	TRBJ2-3	CASSLRPGASWVTDTQYF	TGTGCCAGCAGCCTCCGGCCGGGAGCTAGTTGGGTCACAGATACGCAGTATTTT
TRBV6-5	TRBD1	.	TRBJ1-2	CASSYSADRKGGYTF	TGTGCCAGCAGTTACTCGGCGGACAGGAAAGGAGGCTACACCTTC
TRBV5-1	.	.	TRBJ2-3	CASSFGPGEDTQYF	TGCGCCAGCAGCTTCGGCCCTGGGGAAGATACGCAGTATTTT
TRBV4-3	.	few	TRBJ2-3	CASSQDPGFRAQYF	TGCGCCAGCAGCCAAGATCCCGGGTTTAGGGCGCAGTATTTT
TRBV12-3/TRBV12-4	.	.	TRBJ2-2	CASRSGDANTGELFF	TGTGCCAGCCGGTCCGGCGACGCGAACACCGGGGAGCTGTTTTTT
TRBV24-1	.	.	TRBJ1-6	CATSASQGTPLHF	TGTGCCACCAGTGCCTCGCAGGGGACTCCCCTCCACTTT
TRBV5-1	.	few	TRBJ2-1	CASSLPRADVTLSSYNEQFF	TGCGCCAGCAGCTTGCCAAGGGCTGATGTGACCCTCAGCTCCTACAATGAGCAGTTCTTC
TRBV10-3	.	.	TRBJ2-3	CAISVKGGGRTDTQYF	TGTGCCATCAGCGTCAAGGGGGGGGGCCGCACAGATACGCAGTATTTT
TRBV12-3/TRBV12-4	.	.	TRBJ1-1	CASTLRPTAEAFF	TGTGCCAGCACCCTCAGGCCTACTGCTGAAGCTTTCTTT
TRBV27	TRBD1	few	TRBJ2-5	CASRRTGSETQYF	TGTGCCAGCAGGCGGACAGGGTCAGAGACCCAGTACTTC
TRBV12-3/TRBV12-4	TRBD1	few	TRBJ2-7	CASIAETGGLDEQYF	TGTGCCAGCATCGCCGAAACAGGGGGTCTCGACGAGCAGTACTTC
TRBV11-2	.	.	TRBJ2-1	CASSDLTGGQGEQFF	TGTGCCAGCAGCGATTTGACGGGGGGCCAGGGGGAGCAGTTCTTC
TRBV2	.	few	TRBJ1-5	CASRIQTGSNQPQHF	TGTGCCAGCCGGATCCAGACGGGTAGCAATCAGCCCCAGCATTTT
TRBV7-2	.	.	TRBJ1-4	CASSGQGASNEKLFF	TGTGCCAGCAGCGGGCAGGGTGCGTCTAATGAAAAACTGTTTTTT
TRBV4-1	.	.	TRBJ1-6	CASSPLGSPLHF	TGCGCCAGCAGCCCGCTAGGTTCACCCCTCCACTTT
TRBV9	.	.	TRBJ2-3	CASSVAFNWYTDTQYF	TGTGCCAGCAGCGTAGCGTTTAACTGGTACACAGATACGCAGTATTTT
TRBV7-9	.	few	TRBJ2-7	CASTLPLSYEQYF	TGTGCCAGCACCCTCCCTTTATCCTACGAGCAGTACTTC
TRBV5-4	.	.	TRBJ2-7	CASSLGVSSTYEQYF	TGTGCCAGCAGCTTGGGGGTCAGCTCCACCTACGAGCAGTACTTC
TRBV4-2	.	few	TRBJ2-7	CASSQGRNAAYF	TGTGCCAGCAGCCAAGGTCGCAACGCGGCGTACTTC
TRBV20-1	.	.	TRBJ2-3	CSAKGLADTQYF	TGCAGTGCTAAGGGGTTGGCAGATACGCAGTATTTT
TRBV7-8	.	few	TRBJ1-2	CASSLGLWAGYTF	TGTGCCAGCAGCCTCGGTCTTTGGGCTGGCTACACCTTC
TRBV7-2	TRBD2	few	TRBJ2-1	CASSPRTSQRPSSYNEQFF	TGTGCCAGCAGCCCTCGGACTAGCCAACGGCCGAGCTCCTACAATGAGCAGTTCTTC
TRBV4-3	.	few	TRBJ1-3	CASSHRAPPGNTIYF	TGCGCCAGCAGCCATCGTGCCCCCCCTGGAAACACCATATATTTT
TRBV5-6	TRBD1	.	TRBJ1-5	CASSFGLRGQTGNQPQHF	TGTGCCAGCAGCTTTGGACTCAGGGGGCAGACGGGCAATCAGCCCCAGCATTTT
TRBV9	TRBD2	.	TRBJ2-1	CASSARTGGGANSYNEQFF	TGTGCCAGCAGCGCCCGGACTGGCGGGGGGGCGAACTCCTACAATGAGCAGTTCTTC
TRBV6-5	.	many	TRBJ2-5	CASSSTETQYF	TGTGCCAGCAGCTCAACGGAGACCCAGTACTTC
TRBV11-2	TRBD2	.	TRBJ2-2	CASSAAGTSGDAGELFF	TGTGCCAGCAGCGCAGCCGGGACTAGCGGGGACGCCGGGGAGCTGTTTTTT
TRBV10-3	TRBD1	few	TRBJ2-2	CAINRQGNTGELFF	TGTGCCATCAACCGACAGGGGAACACCGGGGAGCTGTTTTTT
TRBV7-2	TRBD1	few	TRBJ2-5	CASSYDRAAETQYF	TGTGCCAGCAGCTATGACAGGGCGGCGGAGACCCAGTACTTC
TRBV5-6	TRBD1	.	TRBJ2-3	CASSLLGNRGGTDTQYF	TGTGCCAGCAGCTTGCTGGGAAACAGGGGTGGCACAGATACGCAGTATTTT
TRBV28	.	few	TRBJ1-1	CASSLPAAGNTEAFF	TGTGCCAGCAGTCTCCCAGCCGCGGGGAACACTGAAGCTTTCTTT
TRBV14	TRBD2	few	TRBJ2-3	CASSQERGLAGLADTQYF	TGTGCCAGCAGCCAAGAGCGTGGCCTAGCGGGGCTCGCAGATACGCAGTATTTT
TRBV11-2	TRBD1	few	TRBJ2-2	CASSLGQANTGELFF	TGTGCCAGCAGCCTAGGACAGGCCAACACCGGGGAGCTGTTTTTT
TRBV3-1	TRBD2	.	TRBJ2-7	CASSQAELAGYEQYF	TGTGCCAGCAGCCAAGCCGAACTAGCGGGCTACGAGCAGTACTTC
TRBV12-3/TRBV12-4	.	.	TRBJ1-1	CASSAGKDTEAFF	TGTGCCAGCAGTGCAGGCAAGGACACTGAAGCTTTCTTT
TRBV6-6	TRBD1	many	TRBJ1-5	CASTLQGGGNQPQHF	TGTGCCAGCACCCTCCAGGGGGGGGGCAATCAGCCCCAGCATTTT
TRBV7-2	.	.	TRBJ1-3	CASSRTGTSGNTIYF	TGTGCCAGCAGTCGTACCGGGACCAGTGGAAACACCATATATTTT
TRBV6-5	TRBD1	.	TRBJ1-4	CASSYSTGLGEKLFF	TGTGCCAGCAGTTACTCGACAGGGCTGGGTGAAAAACTGTTTTTT
TRBV7-9	.	.	TRBJ1-4	CASSYRQATSEKLFF	TGTGCCAGCAGCTACCGACAGGCGACCAGTGAAAAACTGTTTTTT
TRBV7-6	TRBD2	few	TRBJ2-1	CASSFTTRWTSNYNEQFF	TGTGCCAGCAGCTTCACCACCCGTTGGACTAGTAATTACAATGAGCAGTTCTTC
TRBV7-2	.	few	TRBJ2-3	CASKRSGTDVDTQYF	TGTGCCAGCAAAAGGTCCGGGACCGACGTGGATACGCAGTATTTT
TRBV11-1	TRBD1	few	TRBJ1-2	CASSLQGADGYTF	TGTGCCAGCAGCCTACAGGGGGCGGATGGCTACACCTTC
TRBV24-1	TRBD2	.	TRBJ2-5	CATSDAGGQETQYF	TGTGCCACCAGTGATGCGGGGGGCCAAGAGACCCAGTACTTC
TRBV2	TRBD2	few	TRBJ2-3	CASIERGTSTDTQYF	TGTGCCAGCATTGAGCGGGGAACCAGCACAGATACGCAGTATTTT
TRBV20-1	TRBD2	.	TRBJ2-3	CSAKPPTSGGADTQYF	TGCAGTGCTAAACCCCCGACTAGCGGGGGGGCAGATACGCAGTATTTT
TRBV20-1	.	many	TRBJ2-3	CSAELRGRRDTQYF	TGCAGTGCAGAGCTAAGAGGGCGTCGGGATACGCAGTATTTT
TRBV6-6	.	.	TRBJ1-1	CASQKNTEAFF	TGTGCCTCCCAGAAAAACACTGAAGCTTTCTTT
TRBV15	.	.	TRBJ2-1	CATSREGQPPYNEQFF	TGTGCCACCAGCAGAGAGGGGCAGCCGCCCTACAATGAGCAGTTCTTC
TRBV7-2	.	few	TRBJ1-5	CASSLALTPINQPQHF	TGTGCCAGCAGCTTAGCTCTCACGCCGATCAATCAGCCCCAGCATTTT
TRBV4-1	TRBD2	few	TRBJ2-7	CASSHLAGGLEQYF	TGCGCCAGCAGCCATTTAGCGGGGGGGCTCGAGCAGTACTTC
TRBV12-3/TRBV12-4	TRBD2	.	TRBJ2-2	CASTLAGNTGELFF	TGTGCCAGCACTCTAGCGGGGAACACCGGGGAGCTGTTTTTT
TRBV27	TRBD1	many	TRBJ1-2	CASSLSVGRDRKYGYTF	TGTGCCAGCAGTTTAAGCGTCGGTCGGGACAGGAAATATGGCTACACCTTC
TRBV10-3	TRBD1	few	TRBJ2-3	CAISWDRDADTQYF	TGTGCCATCAGCTGGGACAGGGATGCAGATACGCAGTATTTT